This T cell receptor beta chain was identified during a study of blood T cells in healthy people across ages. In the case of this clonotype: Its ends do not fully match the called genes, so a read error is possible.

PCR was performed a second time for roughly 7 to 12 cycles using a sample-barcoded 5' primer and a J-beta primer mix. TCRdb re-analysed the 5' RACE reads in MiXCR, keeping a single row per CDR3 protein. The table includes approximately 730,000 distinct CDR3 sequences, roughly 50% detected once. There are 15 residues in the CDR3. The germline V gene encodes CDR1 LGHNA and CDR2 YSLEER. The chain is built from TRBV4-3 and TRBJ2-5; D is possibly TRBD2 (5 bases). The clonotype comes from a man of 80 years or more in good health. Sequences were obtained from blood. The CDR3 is CAGSQSGETKETQYF. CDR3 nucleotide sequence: TGCGCCGGCAGCCAGAGCGGCGAGACCAAAGAGACCCAGTACTTC.